The TCR beta chain under discussion was sequenced for a study of CD8+ T cells in alopecia areata. General observations from the study: Lesional tissue from the scalp (especially in alopecia totalis/universalis) showed higher clonality than normal scalp.

A word on this clone: Its antigen is not known.

In each case, RNA was isolated and then reverse transcribed into cDNA as the sequencing template. This table comes from immunoSEQ multiplex PCR, and its TCRdb copy is limited to in-frame clones, with some not included. The profile shows over 85,000 clones, roughly 47% of them singletons. The CDR3 is made up of 14 amino acids. CDR1 is SQVTM and CDR2 is ANQGSEA in the germline V gene. The V and J ends lost 4 bases and 1 base respectively, with 13 bases between them. This clonotype originated in a human donor with alopecia areata. The chain carries TRBV29-1 and TRBJ2-5, with a tentative D call TRBD2 (6 bases). The sample consisted of CD4+ T cells sorted from blood. The CDR3 DNA reads TGCAGCGTTGCTGGAGGGCGCGGCCAAGAGACCCAGTACTTC. This sequence encodes CSVAGGRGQETQYF.